A selection of T cell receptor beta chains follows, all from one sample in a study of blood T cell repertoires in COVID-19. Libraries were prepared by immunoSEQ multiplex PCR; TCRdb keeps only in-frame clonotypes and omits some of them. Found here are 100,000 to 120,000 clones, roughly 84% of them singletons; the top ten hold around 3.4%. What was sequenced was peripheral blood. These receptors came from a man aged 35-49 years with acute or convalescent COVID-19. Both conserved end residues are part of each CDR3. A D gene is named only where the DNA matches it firmly.

TRBV5-5	NA	TRBJ2-3	CASSPRGELTDTQYF	TGTGCCAGCAGCCCGCGCGGGGAACTCACAGATACGCAGTATTTT
TRBV6-5	TRBD1	TRBJ1-3	CASSRQGLSGNTIYF	TGTGCCAGCAGTCGACAGGGGCTATCTGGAAACACCATATATTTT
TRBV27	NA	TRBJ2-2	CASSRRANTRELFF	TGTGCCAGCAGTCGGAGGGCGAACACCAGGGAGCTGTTTTTT
TRBV19	NA	TRBJ2-7	CASSIPQGQAPYEQYF	TGTGCCAGTAGTATCCCCCAGGGGCAGGCCCCCTACGAGCAGTACTTC
TRBV20-1	NA	TRBJ2-3	CSASFTVLGTDTQYF	TGCAGTGCTAGTTTCACAGTCTTAGGAACAGATACGCAGTATTTT
TRBV9	TRBD1	TRBJ2-3	CASSLRDRADTQYF	TGTGCCAGCAGCCTCCGGGACAGGGCAGATACGCAGTATTTT
TRBV7-7	NA	TRBJ2-5	CASSQNLVQETQYF	TGTGCCAGCAGCCAAAACTTAGTCCAAGAGACCCAGTACTTC
TRBV15	NA	TRBJ1-5	CATSRDLAGASGQPQHF	TGTGCCACCAGCAGAGATTTGGCGGGTGCTAGCGGTCAGCCCCAGCATTTT
TRBV24-1	NA	TRBJ2-2	CATSDAQGSLSAGELFF	TGTGCCACCAGTGATGCCCAGGGGTCCCTGTCTGCCGGGGAGCTGTTTTTT
TRBV18	NA	TRBJ1-4	CASSLNGRGELFF	TGTGCCAGCTCACTTAACGGCCGGGGTGAACTGTTTTTT
TRBV11-2	NA	TRBJ1-2	CASSPRAGIDGYTF	TGTGCCAGCAGCCCCCGGGCAGGGATCGATGGCTACACCTTC
TRBV7-9	TRBD2	TRBJ2-3	CASSHDPAGITDTQYF	TGTGCCAGCAGCCACGACCCAGCGGGGATCACAGATACGCAGTATTTT
TRBV6-2/TRBV6-3	TRBD1	TRBJ1-1	CASSYPGAKGAFEAFF	TGTGCCAGCAGTTACCCGGGAGCTAAGGGGGCCTTTGAAGCTTTCTTT